Sequencing of this T cell receptor beta chain was carried out in a study of sequential checkpoint blockade in melanoma. This CDR3 has 13 residues. Germline loops: CDR1 MNHNY, CDR2 SVGAGI (reference sequence). With 2 bases removed from V and 1 base from J, the gap between germline ends came to 5 bases. Sequenced by immunoSEQ multiplex PCR; TCRdb stores in-frame clones only, minus some. Of approximately 29,000 clones listed, more than 80% were seen once; the top ten hold roughly a sixth. Treatment indicated: randomized to nivolumab then ipilimumab (arm A) or the reverse (arm B). DNA-damaging chemotherapy had not been given to any patient beforehand.

This material consisted of CD8+ T cells sorted from blood (inferred from file names), taken from a patient given nivolumab and ipilimumab in sequence. The genes are TRBV6-6 and TRBJ1-1; unclear D gene. This clonotype was sampled from a human donor with melanoma. The CDR3 protein is CASSYGQNTEAFF. In DNA form, the CDR3 reads TGTGCCAGCAGTTACGGGCAGAACACTGAAGCTTTCTTT.